These 24 T cell receptor beta chains were all obtained from the same sample, sequenced in a study of blood T cell repertoires in COVID-19. Some clones are missing from TCRdb's copy, which holds only in-frame ones; the method was immunoSEQ multiplex PCR. The sample has some 170,000 clones; 82% are singletons. The material sequenced was peripheral blood. Receptor source: a woman between 65 and 79 years old with acute or convalescent COVID-19.

The chain employs TRBV30 and TRBJ1-1; no clear D. Trimming pared 6 bases from V and 4 bases from J, leaving 12 bases between. The CDR3 is 12 amino acids. Per germline, CDR1 GTSNPN and CDR2 SVGIG (reference sequence). The CDR3 DNA reads as TGTGCCTGCCTCAGCCGGGGCACTGAAGCTTTCTTT. Translation gives CACLSRGTEAFF.

The chain carries TRBV5-6 and TRBJ1-2, with TRBD1 matching over 11 bases. This CDR3 has 14 residues. Germline V gene lookup returns CDR1 SGHDT and CDR2 YYEEEE. The V and J ends lost 4 bases and 7 bases, in that order; junction bases with no gene match: 6. The DNA for the CDR3 is TGTGCCAGCAGCAATGGACAGGGGGCAGGTGGCTACACCTTC. It is translated as CASSNGQGAGGYTF.

The gene calls are TRBV28 and TRBJ1-2; no clear D. Trimming pared 6 bases from V and 8 bases from J, leaving 13 bases between. The CDR3 consists of 12 residues. CDR1 and CDR2 (germline): MDHEN, SYDVKM. In DNA, the CDR3 is TGTGCCAGCAGGGGAAAGGAGCGGGGCTACACCTTC. Translated: CASRGKERGYTF.

V gene TRBV19 combines with J gene TRBJ2-1, with 9 positions matching TRBD2. After removal of 1 base from V and 9 bases from J, the junction contained 4 bases not matched to a gene. From germline, CDR1 is LNHDA and CDR2 SQIVND (reference sequence). The CDR3 spans 14 residues. The CDR3 protein is CASSIGTSAREQFF. CDR3 nucleotides: TGTGCCAGTAGTATAGGGACTAGCGCTCGTGAGCAGTTCTTC.

This sequence joins TRBV4-3 and TRBJ2-1; TRBD1 might be the D (5 bases). Trimming shortened V by 0 bases and J by 6 bases, and 12 bases separated the two germline ends. In germline, CDR1 is LGHNA, CDR2 YSLEER. There are 15 residues in the CDR3. This chain's CDR3 is CASSQEPWGGNEQFF. The DNA of the CDR3 is TGCGCCAGCAGCCAAGAACCGTGGGGCGGCAATGAGCAGTTCTTC.

The chain joins TRBV7-9 to TRBJ1-5; D may be TRBD1 (5 bases). The CDR3 runs to 13 residues. The germline CDR1 and CDR2 sequences are SEHNR and FQNEAQ (reference sequence). Trimming shortened V by 0 bases and J by 7 bases, and 7 bases separated the two germline ends. CDR3 coding DNA: TGTGCCAGCAGCTTAGCCCAGGGACAGCCCCAGCATTTT. The encoded protein is CASSLAQGQPQHF. The variable domain in full, completed from reference TRBV7-9 and TRBJ1-5, reads DTGVSQNPRHKITKRGQNVTFRCDPISEHNRLYWYRQTLGQGPEFLTYFQNEAQLEKSRLLSDRFSAERPKGSFSTLEIQRTEQGDSAMYLCASSLAQGQPQHFGDGTRLSIL.

This sequence joins TRBV14 and TRBJ1-1; D not resolved. This CDR3 contains 16 residues. Trimming took 3 bases from V and 2 from J, leaving 16 bases between them. Germline V gene data show CDR1 as SGHDN and CDR2 as FVKESK. The CDR3 DNA is TGTGCCAGCAGCCACCCTAGAACCGGACTAAACACTGAAGCTTTCTTT. Its translation: CASSHPRTGLNTEAFF.

The chain has TRBV7-2 and TRBJ1-2, with 7 bases identical to TRBD1. In germline, CDR1 is SGHTA, CDR2 FQGNSA. V shed 5 bases and J 0 bases; nucleotides not matched to a gene: 6. The CDR3 runs 15 residues. CDR3 sequence: CASSLAGGANYGYTF. Here the CDR3 DNA reads TGTGCCAGCAGCCTCGCAGGGGGAGCTAACTATGGCTACACCTTC.

CDR3 nucleotide sequence: TGTGCCAGCAGCTTGGCAGGGGATAGCAATCAGCCCCAGCATTTT. Translation: CASSLAGDSNQPQHF. The chain couples TRBV5-5 to TRBJ1-5, with D possibly matching TRBD1 (6 bases). Germline V CDR1 and CDR2: SGHKS, YYEKEE (reference sequence). The CDR3 is made up of 15 amino acids. The V and J ends lost 0 bases and 0 bases respectively, with 7 bases between them.

The chain links TRBV18 to TRBJ1-6, with D possibly matching TRBD1 (6 bases). V dropped 3 bases and J dropped 0 bases, with 15 bases sitting between them. In germline, CDR1 is KGHSH, CDR2 LQKENI. This CDR3 is 18 amino acids long. The CDR3 protein is CASSPRTVRSSYNSPLHF. The CDR3 nucleotides read TGTGCCAGCTCACCTAGGACAGTCAGGAGCTCCTATAATTCACCCCTCCACTTT.

This chain uses TRBV19 with TRBJ2-2; TRBD1 might be the D (5 bases). Looked up from germline, CDR1 is LNHDA and CDR2 is SQIVND (reference sequence). The V and J ends lost 4 bases and 5 bases respectively, with 11 bases between them. This CDR3 comprises 14 residues. CDR3 in amino acids: CASSKSTATGELFF. As DNA, the CDR3 is TGTGCCAGTAGTAAATCGACAGCAACCGGGGAGCTGTTTTTT.

This clone appeared a single time. This chain joins TRBV10-3 and TRBJ2-3; 7 bases fit TRBD2. CDR3 size: 15 residues. Germline V lookup: CDR1 ENHRY, CDR2 SYGVKD. With 6 bases clipped from V and 3 bases from J, the junction kept 9 bases outside the gene matches. The CDR3 DNA sequence: TGTGCCATCAGGGCTAGCGGAGGGAGGACAGATACGCAGTATTTT. Translated: CAIRASGGRTDTQYF.

This clone has only one observation. V and J are TRBV11-2 and TRBJ2-3, with D tentatively TRBD1 (5 bases). The CDR3 runs 13 residues. The germline V gene encodes CDR1 SGHAT and CDR2 FQNNGV. Trimming shortened V by 4 bases and J by 1 base, and 6 bases separated the two germline ends. The CDR3 DNA reads as TGTGCCAGCAGCTCCAGGGGCACAGATACGCAGTATTTT. It encodes CASSSRGTDTQYF.

The chain is built from TRBV28 and TRBJ2-1, with 13 nucleotides matching TRBD2. This CDR3 is 17 amino acids long. V lost 4 bases and J lost 4; bases outside the gene matches: 7. Germline lookup yields CDR1 MDHEN and CDR2 SYDVKM. The CDR3 DNA follows: TGTGCCAGCAGTTCCACTAGCGGGGGGGCCGCGTACAATGAGCAGTTCTTC. As protein: CASSSTSGGAAYNEQFF.

The rearrangement joins TRBV6-5 to TRBJ1-1; possibly TRBD1 for D (5 bases). Germline CDR1 and CDR2: MNHEY and SVGAGI. The ends were cut back, 4 bases at V and 6 bases at J, with 15 bases in the middle. This CDR3 is 14 amino acids long. This CDR3 is CASSLGTWEAEAFF. The CDR3 coding sequence is TGTGCCAGCAGTTTAGGGACTTGGGAAGCTGAAGCTTTCTTT.

The rearrangement links TRBV20-1 to TRBJ1-1; weak D call: TRBD1 (5 bases). The V end was cut by 3 bases, the J end by 1 base, with 15 bases between. This CDR3 contains 15 residues. Germline V gene sequence: CDR1 DFQATT, CDR2 SNEGSKA (reference sequence). The CDR3 DNA sequence: TGCAGTGCTAGTCATTCGGGGGGAGGGAACACTGAAGCTTTCTTT. Protein product: CSASHSGGGNTEAFF.

The rearrangement joins TRBV4-1 to TRBJ1-1, with D perhaps TRBD1 (5 bases). Germline CDR1 reads MGHRA; CDR2 reads YSYEKL. Trimming pared 3 bases from V and 2 bases from J, leaving 16 bases between. The CDR3 has 16 residues. In nucleotides, the CDR3 is TGCGCCAGCAGCCACGCGAATTCAGGGCCCAACACTGAAGCTTTCTTT. It codes for CASSHANSGPNTEAFF.

V gene TRBV30 combines with J gene TRBJ1-4; no clear D gene. Deletions cut 5 bases from V and 8 bases from J, with 6 bases between. In germline, CDR1 is GTSNPN, CDR2 SVGIG (reference sequence). This CDR3 comprises 10 residues. In DNA, the CDR3 is TGTGCCTGGGGGAGGGAAAAACTGTTTTTT. Residues: CAWGREKLFF.

This clone was seen just once. The chain carries TRBV25-1 and TRBJ2-3, with TRBD2 matching 8 bases. With V trimmed by 5 bases and J by 2 bases, 9 bases remained unmatched. The CDR3 is 16 residues long. Germline loops: CDR1 MGHDK, CDR2 SYGVNS. CDR3 protein: CASSPFSGDNTDTQYF. The CDR3 coding sequence is TGTGCCAGCAGTCCCTTTAGCGGGGACAACACAGATACGCAGTATTTT.

The rearrangement joins TRBV19 to TRBJ1-5; TRBD1 matches at 11 bases. Per the germline V gene, CDR1 is LNHDA and CDR2 is SQIVND (reference sequence). V gave up 5 bases and J gave up 6 bases; unmatched junction bases: 9. This CDR3 is 16 amino acids long. The CDR3 nucleotides read TGTGCCAGTAGTGGAGACGGGACAGGGGGACCTCAGCCCCAGCATTTT. It yields the protein CASSGDGTGGPQPQHF.

J is TRBJ1-2 and V is TRBV3-1 (or the pseudogene TRBV3-2); 9 bases line up with TRBD1. The trim removed 4 bases at V and 4 bases at J, leaving 7 bases unmatched. The CDR3 totals 15 residues. Germline assignment: CDR1 LGHDT and CDR2 YNNKEL (reference sequence). The CDR3 coding sequence is TGTGCCAGCAGCCTAGACGCGGGACAGGGCTATGGCTACACCTTC. As protein: CASSLDAGQGYGYTF.

The rearrangement links TRBV19 to TRBJ2-1, with 9 nucleotides matching TRBD1. Germline loops: CDR1 LNHDA, CDR2 SQIVND (reference sequence). The CDR3 runs 14 residues. The junction had 4 bases not matched to a gene; V was cut back by 7 bases and J by 3 bases. In DNA form, the CDR3 reads TGTGCCAGTAATATGGGACAGGGCTACAATGAGCAGTTCTTC. Translation: CASNMGQGYNEQFF.

This clone was counted a single time. The chain employs TRBV6-5 and TRBJ2-5; D uncertain. The germline V gene encodes CDR1 MNHEY and CDR2 SVGAGI. This CDR3 has 13 residues. The V end was cut by 6 bases, the J end by 4 bases, with 12 bases between. CDR3 nucleotides: TGTGCCAGCAGAGACTCAATAACAGAGACCCAGTACTTC. Its protein is CASRDSITETQYF.

This clone appeared once. This chain's CDR3 is CASSKATVYGYTF. The DNA of the CDR3 is TGTGCCAGTAGTAAAGCGACAGTCTATGGCTACACCTTC. This rearrangement joins TRBV19 to TRBJ1-2, with D perhaps TRBD1 (5 bases). From germline, CDR1 is LNHDA and CDR2 SQIVND (reference sequence). The CDR3 length is 13 residues. Trimming took off 4 bases at V and 4 bases at J, with 10 bases between the two ends.